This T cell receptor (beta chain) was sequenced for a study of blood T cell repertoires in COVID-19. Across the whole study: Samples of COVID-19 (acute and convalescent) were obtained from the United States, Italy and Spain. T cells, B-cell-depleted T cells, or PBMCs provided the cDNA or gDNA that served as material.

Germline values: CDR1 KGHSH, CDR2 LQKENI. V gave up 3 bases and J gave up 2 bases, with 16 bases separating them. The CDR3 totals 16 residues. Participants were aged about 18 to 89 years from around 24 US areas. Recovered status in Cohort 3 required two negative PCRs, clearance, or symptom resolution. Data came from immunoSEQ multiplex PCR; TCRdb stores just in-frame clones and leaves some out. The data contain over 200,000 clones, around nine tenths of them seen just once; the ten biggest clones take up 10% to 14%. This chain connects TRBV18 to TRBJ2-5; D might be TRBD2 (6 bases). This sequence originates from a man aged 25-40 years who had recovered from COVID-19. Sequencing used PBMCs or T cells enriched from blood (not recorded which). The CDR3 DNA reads TGTGCCAGCTCACCGTACTGGGCGGGATCACAAGAGACCCAGTACTTC. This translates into CASSPYWAGSQETQYF.